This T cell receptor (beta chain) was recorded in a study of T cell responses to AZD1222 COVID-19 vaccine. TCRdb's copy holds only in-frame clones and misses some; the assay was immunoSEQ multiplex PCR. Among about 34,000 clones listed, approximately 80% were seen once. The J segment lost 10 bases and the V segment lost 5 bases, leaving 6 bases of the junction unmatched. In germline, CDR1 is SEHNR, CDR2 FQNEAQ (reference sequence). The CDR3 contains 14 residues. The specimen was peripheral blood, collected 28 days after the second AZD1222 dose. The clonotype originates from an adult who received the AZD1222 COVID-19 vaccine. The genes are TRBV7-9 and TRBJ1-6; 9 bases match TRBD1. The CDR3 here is CASSPQGAQSPLHF. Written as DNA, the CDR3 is TGTGCCAGCAGCCCACAGGGGGCTCAGTCACCCCTCCACTTT. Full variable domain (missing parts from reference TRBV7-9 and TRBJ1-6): DTGVSQNPRHKITKRGQNVTFRCDPISEHNRLYWYRQTLGQGPEFLTYFQNEAQLEKSRLLSDRFSAERPKGSFSTLEIQRTEQGDSAMYLCASSPQGAQSPLHFGNGTRLTVT.